The source of this T cell receptor (beta chain) is a study of CD8 T cells in ankylosing spondylitis. Molecular-barcoded quantitative 5'-RACE produced these TCR beta libraries. TCRdb analysed the 5' RACE reads with MiXCR anew, one entry per CDR3 protein. The sample gives about 340,000 distinct CDR3 sequences, roughly 20% of which show up once; approximately 14% is in the top ten. On this clonotype itself: The antigen remains unidentified.

V was pared by 4 bases and J by 1 base, with 20 bases between. There are 17 residues in the CDR3. Germline V gene lookup returns CDR1 SGHRS and CDR2 YFSETQ. Overall study findings and caveats: For ankylosing spondylitis blood, a TCR beta motif of under 10 highly homologous variants appeared characteristic. Clones linked to disease, bearing a CD8+ phenotype, were relatively rare in peripheral blood. Matched ankylosing spondylitis synovial fluid reportedly contained a significantly enriched population of disease-linked clones.

The sequence came from a male donor with ankylosing spondylitis or in good health (not recorded which). V gene TRBV5-1 combines with J gene TRBJ2-5; possible D gene TRBD2, 5 bases. The sequencing sample was made of blood, either unsorted or a sorted T cell fraction (not recorded which). The chain's CDR3 is CASSPGIGLNFQETQYF. CDR3 nucleotide sequence: TGCGCCAGCAGCCCGGGGATAGGGCTGAACTTCCAAGAGACCCAGTACTTC.